The 11 T cell receptor beta chains presented below share a single source sample, sequenced in a study of CD8+ T cells in alopecia areata. Extraction and reverse transcription of RNA yielded cDNA as the sequencing template. The assay was immunoSEQ multiplex PCR, and TCRdb's table has in-frame clones only and misses some. The table shows some 200,000 clones, with approximately 45% occurring only once. Treatment noted: oral pan-JAK inhibitor, 5-10 mg twice daily. This specimen was CD4+ T cells sorted from blood, taken at roughly week 36, from a patient treated with tofacitinib. These TCRs come from a human donor with alopecia areata.

The chain carries TRBV19 and TRBJ2-7; 11 bases agree with TRBD1. Per the germline V gene, CDR1 is LNHDA and CDR2 is SQIVND (reference sequence). The V and J ends lost 6 bases and 2 bases, in that order; junction bases with no gene match: 6. This CDR3 has 15 amino acids. CDR3 in DNA: TGTGCCAGTAGCCTCCGGGGACAGGGGGCCTACGAGCAGTACTTC. Residues: CASSLRGQGAYEQYF.

The genes are TRBV5-1 and TRBJ1-2, with D maybe TRBD1 (6 bases). Between the trimmed V and J ends, which lost 4 bases and 7 bases, there was a span of 14 bases. This CDR3 comprises 13 residues. CDR1 SGHRS and CDR2 YFSETQ come from the germline V gene. In DNA, the CDR3 is TGCGCCAGCAGCGCTTCGACAGGAGCTGGCTACACCTTC. Translation gives CASSASTGAGYTF.

CDR3 DNA sequence: TGTGCCTGGAGTTTGCGGGCTTTTACCGGGGAGCTGTTTTTT. Protein product: CAWSLRAFTGELFF. This chain joins TRBV30 and TRBJ2-2; D might be TRBD2 (5 bases). Germline V gene data show CDR1 as GTSNPN and CDR2 as SVGIG (reference sequence). V was clipped by 2 bases and J by 5 bases, with 12 bases between them. The CDR3 sequence is 14 residues long. Complete variable domain (other parts from reference TRBV30 and TRBJ2-2): SQTIHQWPATLVQPVGSPLSLECTVEGTSNPNLYWYRQAAGRGLQLLFYSVGIGQISSEVPQNLSASRPQDRQFILSSKKLLLSDSGFYLCAWSLRAFTGELFFGEGSRLTVL.

This clone has more than one count but fewer than ten. J is TRBJ2-3 and V is TRBV7-2, with D possibly TRBD1 on 5 matching bases. Trimming stripped 0 bases from V and 4 bases from J, with 14 bases between. The CDR3 totals 16 residues. In germline, CDR1 is SGHTA, CDR2 FQGNSA. CDR3 sequence: CASSLATTQGADTQYF. CDR3 sequence (DNA): TGTGCCAGCAGCTTAGCGACCACACAAGGGGCAGATACGCAGTATTTT. Full variable domain (outside the CDR3, taken from reference TRBV7-2 and TRBJ2-3): GAGVSQSPSNKVTEKGKDVELRCDPISGHTALYWYRQSLGQGLEFLIYFQGNSAPDKSGLPSDRFSAERTGGSVSTLTIQRTQQEDSAVYLCASSLATTQGADTQYFGPGTRLTVL.

The chain links TRBV4-2 to TRBJ2-3; D call uncertain. Germline V lookup: CDR1 LGHNA, CDR2 YNFKEQ. V lost 3 bases and J lost 2, with 9 bases in between. This CDR3 region has 14 residues. CDR3 bases: TGTGCCAGCAGCCATGACCAGCACACAGATACGCAGTATTTT. It is translated as CASSHDQHTDTQYF.

This sequence joins TRBV2 and TRBJ2-2; D possibly corresponds to TRBD2 (6 bases). CDR1 is SNHLY and CDR2 is FYNNEI in the germline V gene. Trimming pared 6 bases from V and 11 bases from J, leaving 16 bases between. The CDR3 extends over 13 amino acids. The DNA for the CDR3 is TGTGCCAGCAGCCGGGACTTTGGTGGAGAGCTGTTTTTT. Its protein is CASSRDFGGELFF.

This clone was detected only a few times. The rearrangement joins TRBV7-9 to TRBJ1-1; no clear D. V was trimmed by 3 bases and J by 8 bases, leaving 7 bases between them. Germline loops: CDR1 SEHNR, CDR2 FQNEAQ (reference sequence). CDR3 length: 11 amino acids. The CDR3 DNA follows: TGTGCCAGCAGCTTCTTAACAGAAGCTTTCTTT. This codes for CASSFLTEAFF.

This clone was seen more than once but under ten times. The chain uses TRBV13 and TRBJ2-2, with D unclear. V lost 8 bases and J lost 0, with 7 bases in between. CDR3 length equals 13 residues. The germline CDR1 and CDR2 sequences are PRHDT and FYEKMQ (reference sequence). The CDR3 protein is CASFNPNTGELFF. The CDR3 DNA is TGTGCCAGCTTCAACCCGAACACCGGGGAGCTGTTTTTT.

The table lists this clone with a few counts. This chain links TRBV11-1 with TRBJ2-7; weak D call: TRBD2 (5 bases). Germline V gene lookup returns CDR1 SGHAT and CDR2 FQDESV (reference sequence). The ends were cut back, 3 bases at V and 1 base at J, with 10 bases in the middle. The CDR3 extends over 14 amino acids. The CDR3 nucleotides are TGTGCCAGCAGCTTGACAAGCGGTTCCTACGAGCAGTACTTC. Protein sequence: CASSLTSGSYEQYF. Combining the CDR3 with reference TRBV11-1 and TRBJ2-7 gives the whole variable domain EAEVAQSPRYKITEKSQAVAFWCDPISGHATLYWYRQILGQGPELLVQFQDESVVDDSQLPKDRFSAERLKGVDSTLKIQPAELGDSAMYLCASSLTSGSYEQYFGPGTRLTVT.

This clone was observed at least ten times. This chain's CDR3 is CASTTGGASTGELFF. The CDR3 region has the DNA TGTGCCAGCACAACAGGGGGCGCGTCCACCGGGGAGCTGTTTTTT. This chain joins TRBV25-1 and TRBJ2-2, with 9 nucleotides matching TRBD1. Trimming took 7 bases from V and 4 from J; bases not matched to a gene: 7. Germline V gene sequence: CDR1 MGHDK, CDR2 SYGVNS. The CDR3 covers 15 residues.

V is TRBV5-1 and J is TRBJ2-1, with a weak D call TRBD2 (5 bases). V was pared by 4 bases and J by 12 bases, with 20 bases between. Per the germline V gene, CDR1 is SGHRS and CDR2 is YFSETQ. CDR3 length: 14 residues. CDR3 bases: TGCGCCAGCAGCCTAACTGCGGGCCTCCCAGCGCAGTTCTTC. The encoded protein is CASSLTAGLPAQFF.